This TCR beta chain was recorded in a study of blood T cell repertoires in COVID-19. Sequencing was performed with immunoSEQ multiplex PCR; in TCRdb, only in-frame clones are kept and a portion is missing. The table records 300,000 or so clones, roughly 84% of them present only once. CDR1 and CDR2 (germline): SEHNR, FQNEAQ (reference sequence). V shed 5 bases and J shed 3 bases, with 10 bases lying between them. This CDR3 region has 14 residues. Material: peripheral blood. This sequence was found in a man in his fifties or sixties with active or convalescent COVID-19. The rearrangement links TRBV7-9 to TRBJ2-2; D is possibly TRBD2 (6 bases). For the CDR3, the DNA is TGTGCCAGCAGCAAGGGAGGTTACACCGGGGAGCTGTTTTTT. This sequence encodes CASSKGGYTGELFF.